This T cell receptor beta chain was recovered during a study of blood T cell repertoires in COVID-19. Study-wide context: Both acute and convalescent COVID-19 samples were obtained from the United States, Italy and Spain. Sample material is recorded as cDNA or gDNA derived from T cells, B-cell-depleted T cells, or PBMCs.

Per the study methods: How many nucleated cells were present was estimated from reference gene primer amplification. The data were produced by immunoSEQ multiplex PCR, yet TCRdb's version contains in-frame clones alone and is incomplete. Clone size and the V and J calls come from that table; the DNA yielded D and trimming. The profile shows 15,000 to 20,000 clones, around 91% of them singletons. The ends were cut back, 6 bases at V and 7 bases at J, with 6 bases in the middle. This CDR3 contains 10 residues. The V gene's germline CDR1 is SNHLY and CDR2 FYNNEI. This sequence joins TRBV2 and TRBJ1-1; D unresolved. This clonotype originated in a human donor in a cohort sampled during active COVID-19. Sequencing was carried out using peripheral blood. The CDR3 spells CASSQFEAFF. CDR3 DNA sequence: TGTGCCAGCAGCCAATTTGAAGCTTTCTTT.